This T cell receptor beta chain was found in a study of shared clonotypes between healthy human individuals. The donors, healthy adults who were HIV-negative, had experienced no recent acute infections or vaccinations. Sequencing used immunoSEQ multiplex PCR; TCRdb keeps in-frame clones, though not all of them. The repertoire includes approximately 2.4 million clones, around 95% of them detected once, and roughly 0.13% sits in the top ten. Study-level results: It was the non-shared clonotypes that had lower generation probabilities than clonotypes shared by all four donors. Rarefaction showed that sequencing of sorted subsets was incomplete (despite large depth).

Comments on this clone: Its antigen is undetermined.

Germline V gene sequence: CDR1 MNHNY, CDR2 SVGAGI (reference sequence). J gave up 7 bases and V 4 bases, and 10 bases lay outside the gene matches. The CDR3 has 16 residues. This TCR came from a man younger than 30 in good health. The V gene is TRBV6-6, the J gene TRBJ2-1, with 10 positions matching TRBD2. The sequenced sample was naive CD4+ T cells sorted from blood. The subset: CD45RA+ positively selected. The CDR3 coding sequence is TGTGCCAGCAGTTCCAGACAGCGGGAGGGCCGTAATGAGCAGTTCTTC. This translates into CASSSRQREGRNEQFF.